This entry describes one TCR beta chain. What it recognizes is unknown. This CDR3 spans 15 amino acids. With 0 bases removed from V and 1 base from J, the gap between germline ends came to 8 bases. The germline V gene encodes CDR1 SGHTA and CDR2 FQGTGA. This record belongs to a study of CD8+ T cells in alopecia areata. The wider study: Those treated were given oral tofacitinib at 5 to 10 mg twice daily. Points from the study as a whole: Possibly because of HLA-related factors, TCR sharing was less clear across patients than in mice. Elevated clonality characterized lesional scalp relative to normal scalp, particularly in alopecia totalis/universalis. Scalp sequencing captures resident alphabeta T cells of normal skin too.

Extracted RNA was reverse transcribed, and the resulting cDNA served as sequencing template. TCRdb keeps only in-frame clones here, not all; method: immunoSEQ multiplex PCR. Of about 150,000 clones listed, 87% were seen once; the top ten hold less than 15%. The source was CD8+ T cells sorted from blood, collected at week 0. The receptor was isolated from a human donor with alopecia areata. The J gene is TRBJ2-3, the V gene TRBV7-3, with TRBD1 as a possible D gene (5 bases). The chain's CDR3 is CASSLTGAGTDTQYF. The CDR3 DNA sequence: TGTGCCAGCAGCTTAACAGGGGCAGGCACAGATACGCAGTATTTT.